The source of this T cell receptor (beta chain) is a study of blood T cells in healthy people across ages. General study points: Bulk PBMC profiling left naive and antigen-experienced comparisons inconclusive.

The use of a sample-barcoded 5' primer and a J-beta primer mix characterized a second PCR of roughly 7 to 11 cycles. A single record per CDR3 protein comes from TCRdb applying MiXCR to the 5' RACE reads. This sample carries hundreds of thousands of distinct CDR3 sequences, about 55% of them seen once, and the ten largest clones take roughly two fifths. In germline, CDR1 is SGHVS, CDR2 FNYEAQ. V was pared by 4 bases and J by 5 bases, with 2 bases of the junction left unmatched. The CDR3 runs to 13 residues. In this sample, this clonotype turned up a few times. Its antigen is undetermined. The sample consisted of blood. This sequence originates from an elderly man in good health. This chain connects TRBV7-6 to TRBJ2-5, with TRBD1 identical over 9 bases. The CDR3 DNA reads TGTGCCAGCAGCTATGGACAGGGGGAGACCCAGTACTTC. Amino acids: CASSYGQGETQYF.